This note documents a single T cell receptor (beta chain) sequence. Its matching antigen is unknown. The sample belongs to a study of T-cell reconstitution after alpha-beta-depleted transplantation in children. Study observations and caveats: Surviving thymic progenitors and recipient T cells were the source of high TCRbeta diversity at day 60 in some patients. Several hundred expanded graft clones reportedly were the source of alpha-beta T cells about two months after transplant. Newly produced T cells mostly provided counts and TCRbeta diversity after one year, as hyperexpanded clones declined.

Unique molecular identifiers were used to barcode this TCRbeta library. TCRdb itself ran the PCR reads through MiXCR, one entry per CDR3 protein. The sample contains roughly 200,000 distinct CDR3 sequences, under 13% of which appear only once. Trimming took 7 bases from V and 3 from J, leaving 16 bases between them. The CDR3 spans 14 residues. Germline CDR1 reads SGHAT; CDR2 reads FQNNGV. The rearrangement joins TRBV11-2 to TRBJ2-7, with D possibly TRBD1 on 5 matching bases. This receptor was identified in a child under two years old with acute myeloid leukemia, due to receive a stem cell transplant. The sequences come from PBMCs, collected before TCRalphabeta/CD19-depleted stem cell transplant. The CDR3 loop reads CASIQGWGYYEQYF. The CDR3 coding sequence is TGTGCCAGCATCCAAGGGTGGGGCTACTACGAGCAGTACTTC.